The 10 T cell receptor beta chains below come from one sample, sequenced in a study of OX40 agonist ivuxolimab in advanced cancers. TCRdb's table, derived via immunoSEQ multiplex PCR, lists solely in-frame clones and lacks some. The repertoire holds approximately 28,000 clones, with approximately 91% as singletons. The material was CD4+ or CD8+ T cells sorted from blood, obtained in a trial of the OX40 agonist ivuxolimab. Receptors originate from an adult with an advanced solid tumor such as melanoma, head and neck, liver or kidney cancer.

V and J are TRBV7-8 and TRBJ1-5; TRBD1 matches at 7 bases. V was pared by 4 bases and J by 5 bases, with 11 bases of the junction left unmatched. The CDR3 has 16 residues. The germline V gene encodes CDR1 SGHVS and CDR2 FQNEAQ. The CDR3 spells CASSSTDRDIYQPQHF. In DNA form, the CDR3 reads TGTGCCAGCAGCTCTACCGACAGGGATATATATCAGCCCCAGCATTTT.

The chain recombines TRBV28 with TRBJ2-3; D is uncertain. Germline loops: CDR1 MDHEN, CDR2 SYDVKM. This CDR3 comprises 14 residues. V lost 6 bases, J lost 4 bases, and 14 bases lay in between. In nucleotides, the CDR3 is TGTGCCAGCAGCTCCCACTGGCCGGCAGATACGCAGTATTTT. It codes for CASSSHWPADTQYF.

CDR3 bases: TGTGCCAGCAGCTTGAACACTGAAGCTTTCTTT. Amino acids: CASSLNTEAFF. V gene TRBV5-4 combines with J gene TRBJ1-1, with no clear D. The CDR3 is 11 residues long. Per germline, CDR1 SGHNT and CDR2 YYREEE (reference sequence). Trimming cost V 1 base and J 2 bases, with 0 bases left between them.

V and J are TRBV9 and TRBJ1-2; perhaps TRBD1 as D (5 bases). V lost 0 bases and J lost 3, with 12 bases in between. The CDR3 runs to 15 residues. The germline V gene has CDR1 SGDLS and CDR2 YYNGEE. The CDR3: CASSVGGGVDYGYTF. The CDR3 DNA is TGTGCCAGCAGCGTAGGGGGCGGGGTTGACTATGGCTACACCTTC. Combining the CDR3 with reference TRBV9 and TRBJ1-2 gives the whole variable domain DSGVTQTPKHLITATGQRVTLRCSPRSGDLSVYWYQQSLDQGLQFLIQYYNGEERAKGNILERFSAQQFPDLHSELNLSSLELGDSALYFCASSVGGGVDYGYTFGSGTRLTVV.

This rearrangement joins TRBV4-1 to TRBJ2-3; 7 positions agree with TRBD1. Germline trimming cut 1 base from V and 5 bases from J; bases unmatched to any gene: 3. This CDR3 is built from 14 residues. The germline CDR1 and CDR2 sequences are MGHRA and YSYEKL. CDR3: CASSQGQGIDTQYF. CDR3 DNA: TGCGCCAGCAGCCAAGGACAGGGAATAGATACGCAGTATTTT.

This clone is medium-sized in the sample. The chain employs TRBV21-1 and TRBJ1-5. TRBV21-1 is an annotated pseudogene. CDR3 size: 15 residues. Here the CDR3 reads CASNMRLFSNQPQHF. In DNA, the CDR3 is TGTGCCAGCAACATGAGGTTGTTTAGCAATCAGCCCCAGCATTTT.

The rearrangement joins TRBV1 to TRBJ2-3; TRBD2, the table's D call, lacks a check against the DNA. TRBV1 is a pseudogene segment. The CDR3 covers 16 residues. CDR3 loop: CTSSQGVLALTDTQYF. The CDR3 nucleotides read TGCACCAGCAGCCAAGGGGTGTTAGCTCTCACAGATACGCAGTATTTT.

V gene TRBV30 combines with J gene TRBJ2-3; 7 bases agree with TRBD1. CDR3 length: 14 amino acids. V lost 3 bases, J lost 2 bases, and 5 bases stayed unmatched. Germline assignment: CDR1 GTSNPN and CDR2 SVGIG (reference sequence). CDR3 protein: CAWSWDRFTDTQYF. DNA of the CDR3: TGTGCCTGGAGCTGGGACAGATTCACAGATACGCAGTATTTT.

In its sample, this clone was seen a few times. The rearrangement links TRBV5-6 to TRBJ1-2; TRBD1 is a possible D gene (5 bases). Germline assignment: CDR1 SGHDT and CDR2 YYEEEE. V lost 0 bases and J lost 0, with 9 bases in between. The CDR3 extends over 15 amino acids. CDR3 sequence reads: CASSLDQGSNYGYTF. CDR3 nucleotide sequence: TGTGCCAGCAGCTTGGACCAGGGATCTAACTATGGCTACACCTTC. Drawing the rest from reference TRBV5-6 and TRBJ1-2, the complete variable domain is DAGVTQSPTHLIKTRGQQVTLRCSPKSGHDTVSWYQQALGQGPQFIFQYYEEEERQRGNFPDRFSGHQFPNYSSELNVNALLLGDSALYLCASSLDQGSNYGYTFGSGTRLTVV.

The CDR3 protein is CASSFFGDLIGDTEAFF. CDR3 DNA: TGTGCCAGCAGTTTTTTTGGAGATTTGATTGGCGACACTGAAGCTTTCTTT. The V gene is TRBV28, the J gene TRBJ1-1; D is ambiguous. Germline CDR1 MDHEN, CDR2 SYDVKM. V was pared by 3 bases and J by 3 bases, with 20 bases between. This CDR3 has 17 amino acids.